The 13 T cell receptor beta chains in this list originate from one sample, sequenced in a study of blood T cell repertoires in COVID-19. The assay was immunoSEQ multiplex PCR, and TCRdb's table has in-frame clones only and misses some. The sample includes just under 350,000 clones, 88% of them seen just once. Sequenced sample: peripheral blood. The source is a woman aged 65 to 85 with COVID-19, enrolled during active disease.

The chain carries TRBV7-9 and TRBJ2-2, with 9 bases that match TRBD2. The CDR3 loop spans 13 amino acids. Per the germline V gene, CDR1 is SEHNR and CDR2 is FQNEAQ (reference sequence). The junction had 3 bases not matched to a gene; V was cut back by 9 bases and J by 4 bases. In DNA, the CDR3 is TGTGCCAGTCCTAGCGGGGCCACCGGGGAGCTGTTTTTT. Translating gives CASPSGATGELFF.

The V call is TRBV2, the J call TRBJ1-5; tentative D call: TRBD1 (6 bases). Trimming took 6 bases from V and 4 from J, leaving 10 bases between them. Germline V gives CDR1 SNHLY, CDR2 FYNNEI. The CDR3 runs 13 residues. The CDR3 reads CASSYTGNQPQHF. CDR3 coding DNA: TGTGCCAGCAGCTACACAGGGAATCAGCCCCAGCATTTT.

This clone has ten or more counts. This rearrangement joins TRBV7-2 to TRBJ2-5; D uncertain. Per the germline V gene, CDR1 is SGHTA and CDR2 is FQGNSA. The CDR3 extends over 12 amino acids. V was shortened by 7 bases and J by 7 bases, with 13 bases between the two germline ends. The CDR3 DNA follows: TGTGCCAGCACCCCGGCCGCAGGGACCCAGTACTTC. This translates into CASTPAAGTQYF.

The CDR3 is CASSFSTGKGYGYTF. For the CDR3, the DNA is TGTGCCAGCAGCTTCTCGACAGGGAAGGGCTATGGCTACACCTTC. V is TRBV5-6 and J is TRBJ1-2, with 7 nucleotides matching TRBD1. The length of the CDR3 is 15 residues. CDR1 and CDR2 (germline): SGHDT, YYEEEE. With V trimmed by 2 bases and J by 4 bases, 8 bases remained unmatched.

This chain links TRBV5-1 with TRBJ2-1; a possible D gene is TRBD1 (5 bases). The CDR3 covers 15 residues. CDR1 and CDR2 (germline): SGHRS, YFSETQ. The germline V and J ends were trimmed by 0 bases and 3 bases, with 10 bases remaining between them. CDR3 coding DNA: TGCGCCAGCAGCTTGGAAAGGGGCATCTACAATGAGCAGTTCTTC. Encoded protein: CASSLERGIYNEQFF.

The genes are TRBV21-1 and TRBJ2-7; the table assigns TRBD1, which was not confirmed against the DNA. TRBV21-1 is assigned pseudogene status. The CDR3 is 19 amino acids. The CDR3 DNA sequence: TGTGCCAGCAGCAAATTAAGGACAGGGGTCCGTACAAGCTCCTACGAGCAGTACTTC. Its translation: CASSKLRTGVRTSSYEQYF.

CDR3: CASSGTSGGNEQFF. For the CDR3, the DNA is TGTGCCAGCAGTGGTACTAGCGGGGGCAATGAGCAGTTCTTC. V gene TRBV2 combines with J gene TRBJ2-1; 11 nucleotides align to TRBD2. The CDR3 extends over 14 amino acids. Germline CDR1 is SNHLY and CDR2 is FYNNEI. J gave up 6 bases and V 4 bases, and 2 bases lay outside the gene matches.

The J gene is TRBJ2-3, the V gene TRBV19, with TRBD2 identical over 9 bases. This CDR3 is 15 amino acids long. After removal of 5 bases from V and 2 bases from J, the junction contained 5 bases not matched to a gene. The germline CDR1 and CDR2 sequences are LNHDA and SQIVND (reference sequence). The CDR3 reads CASSPAGGHTDTQYF. DNA for the CDR3: TGTGCCAGTAGTCCGGCGGGGGGGCACACAGATACGCAGTATTTT.

The chain has TRBV10-3 and TRBJ1-2; 7 nucleotides match TRBD1. From germline, CDR1 is ENHRY and CDR2 SYGVKD. V trimming: 4 bases; J trimming: 3 bases; junction bases outside the gene matches: 5. The CDR3 loop spans 14 amino acids. The CDR3 DNA is TGTGCCATCAGTGGCCAGGGGGGCGACTATGGCTACACCTTC. Encoded protein: CAISGQGGDYGYTF.

The genes are TRBV30 and TRBJ2-1; D may be TRBD1 (5 bases). CDR1 GTSNPN and CDR2 SVGIG come from the germline V gene (reference sequence). The V end was cut by 0 bases, the J end by 7 bases, with 10 bases between. There are 13 residues in the CDR3. The CDR3 is CAWSVQRGNEQFF. As DNA, the CDR3 is TGTGCCTGGAGTGTACAAAGGGGAAATGAGCAGTTCTTC.

This chain connects TRBV7-2 to TRBJ1-2; 7 bases agree with TRBD1. The CDR3 spans 13 residues. The J segment lost 6 bases and the V segment lost 5 bases, leaving 6 bases of the junction unmatched. Germline V gene lookup returns CDR1 SGHTA and CDR2 FQGNSA. The CDR3 bases are TGTGCCAGCAGCCTGCCGACAGGGCATGGCTACACCTTC. Translation: CASSLPTGHGYTF.

The gene calls are TRBV5-1 and TRBJ1-1; unclear D gene. This CDR3 has 14 amino acids. CDR1 and CDR2 (germline): SGHRS, YFSETQ. Trimming stripped 0 bases from V and 3 bases from J, with 9 bases between. CDR3 DNA sequence: TGCGCCAGCAGCTTGGGGGCAGTCCACACTGAAGCTTTCTTT. Translated: CASSLGAVHTEAFF.

The V and J genes are TRBV24-1 and TRBJ1-1; 7 bases match TRBD1. With V trimmed by 9 bases and J by 7 bases, 10 bases remained unmatched. The CDR3 runs to 13 residues. Germline assignment: CDR1 KGHDR and CDR2 SFDVKD. CDR3 sequence (DNA): TGTGCCACCGACTCCCGACAGGGAGATGAAGCTTTCTTT. Encoded protein: CATDSRQGDEAFF.